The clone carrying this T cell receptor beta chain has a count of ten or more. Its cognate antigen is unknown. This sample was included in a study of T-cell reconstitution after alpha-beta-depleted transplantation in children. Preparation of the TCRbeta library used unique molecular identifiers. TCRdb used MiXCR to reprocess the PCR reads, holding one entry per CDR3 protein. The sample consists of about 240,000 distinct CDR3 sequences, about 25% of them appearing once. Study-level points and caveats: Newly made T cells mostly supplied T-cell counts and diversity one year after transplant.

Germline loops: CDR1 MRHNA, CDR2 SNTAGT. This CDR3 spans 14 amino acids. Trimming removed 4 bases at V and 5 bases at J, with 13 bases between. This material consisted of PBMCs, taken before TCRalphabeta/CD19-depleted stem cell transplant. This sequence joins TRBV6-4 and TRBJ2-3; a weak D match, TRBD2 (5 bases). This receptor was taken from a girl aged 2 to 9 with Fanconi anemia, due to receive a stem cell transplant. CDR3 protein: CASSVKDGVDTQYF. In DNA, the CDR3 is TGTGCCAGCAGTGTAAAGGACGGGGTAGATACGCAGTATTTT.